This passage covers 21 T cell receptor beta chains from one sample sequenced in a study of blood T cell repertoires in COVID-19. The method was immunoSEQ multiplex PCR; TCRdb's version includes in-frame clones alone and lacks a portion of them. In the table there are fewer than 150,000 clones, 70% to 90% of which are singletons. Source material: peripheral blood. Receptors originate from a woman aged 45-65 years who had recovered from COVID-19.

The chain combines TRBV11-3 with TRBJ2-3; TRBD2 matches at 11 bases. The germline CDR1 and CDR2 sequences are SGHNT and YENEEA. Trimming took 5 bases from V and 3 from J; bases not matched to a gene: 4. The CDR3 is made up of 15 amino acids. The CDR3 DNA is TGTGCCAGCAGCCCACGGACTAGCGGGACAGATACGCAGTATTTT. It is translated as CASSPRTSGTDTQYF. The whole variable domain, remainder taken from reference TRBV11-3 and TRBJ2-3, is EAGVVQSPRYKIIEKKQPVAFWCNPISGHNTLYWYLQNLGQGPELLIRYENEEAVDDSQLPKDRFSAERLKGVDSTLKIQPAELGDSAVYLCASSPRTSGTDTQYFGPGTRLTVL.

This chain links TRBV9 with TRBJ2-1, with D possibly being TRBD2 (5 bases). The V end was cut by 0 bases, the J end by 2 bases, with 9 bases between. Germline CDR1 is SGDLS and CDR2 is YYNGEE. The CDR3 contains 15 residues. The CDR3: CASSVDSGAYNEQFF. The CDR3 coding sequence is TGTGCCAGCAGCGTAGACAGCGGCGCCTACAATGAGCAGTTCTTC.

This rearrangement joins TRBV7-9 to TRBJ2-5, with 9 bases lining up with TRBD1. This CDR3 has 14 residues. Looked up from germline, CDR1 is SEHNR and CDR2 is FQNEAQ (reference sequence). Germline trimming cut 5 bases from V and 3 bases from J; bases unmatched to any gene: 4. The CDR3, as DNA: TGTGCCAGCAGCCTCGGACAGGGGAAAGAGACCCAGTACTTC. Amino acid sequence: CASSLGQGKETQYF.

The chain is built from TRBV11-2 and TRBJ2-2, with 10 positions matching TRBD1. Germline V lookup: CDR1 SGHAT, CDR2 FQNNGV. V dropped 6 bases and J dropped 6; count of bases not matched to a gene: 7. CDR3 length: 15 amino acids. DNA for the CDR3: TGTGCCAGCAGTCAAGGGACAGGGGTCGCCGGGGAGCTGTTTTTT. Protein: CASSQGTGVAGELFF.

The J gene is TRBJ1-3, the V gene TRBV11-2; D uncertain. The CDR3 is 15 amino acids. CDR1 is SGHAT, CDR2 FQNNGV, per germline. The V gene lost 0 bases and the J gene lost 4 bases, with 10 bases spanning the gap. CDR3 protein: CASSLDGGRGNTIYF. In nucleotides, the CDR3 is TGTGCCAGCAGCTTAGATGGAGGACGCGGAAACACCATATATTTT.

V and J are TRBV19 and TRBJ1-5; D is unclear. Germline CDR1 and CDR2: LNHDA and SQIVND (reference sequence). The V and J ends lost 4 bases and 5 bases respectively, with 18 bases between them. The CDR3 totals 16 residues. CDR3 protein: CASSTPLARIYQPQHF. The DNA of the CDR3 is TGTGCCAGTAGTACCCCATTGGCGAGGATTTATCAGCCCCAGCATTTT.

The chain uses TRBV5-1 and TRBJ2-7; 8 bases fit TRBD1. The CDR3 covers 14 residues. The V gene's germline CDR1 is SGHRS and CDR2 YFSETQ. V shed 7 bases, J shed 0 bases, and the junction held 6 bases outside the gene matches. The CDR3 loop reads CASSRQGSSYEQYF. The CDR3 DNA reads as TGCGCCAGCTCGAGACAGGGGAGCTCCTACGAGCAGTACTTC.

This clone has only a few counts. The CDR3 region is CASSPPGKGQPQHF. The CDR3 DNA sequence: TGTGCCAGCTCACCGCCAGGGAAGGGTCAGCCCCAGCATTTT. The chain joins TRBV18 to TRBJ1-5; D is possibly TRBD1 (5 bases). Germline assignment: CDR1 KGHSH and CDR2 LQKENI. The length of the CDR3 is 14 residues. Trimming removed 3 bases from V and 6 bases from J, with 12 bases in between.

This sequence joins TRBV7-6 and TRBJ2-5, with 9 positions matching TRBD2. The V gene end was trimmed by 0 bases and the J gene end by 1 base; junction bases not matched to a gene: 3. CDR3 size: 16 residues. Germline V gene lookup returns CDR1 SGHVS and CDR2 FNYEAQ. The DNA of the CDR3 is TGTGCCAGCAGCTTAGCTGCTAGCGGGGTCCAAGAGACCCAGTACTTC. This sequence encodes CASSLAASGVQETQYF.

The chain combines TRBV5-6 with TRBJ1-2, with D possibly being TRBD1 (6 bases). The germline gives CDR1 SGHDT, CDR2 YYEEEE. Trimming left V 3 bases short and J 4 bases short, with 10 bases between. The CDR3 sequence is 13 residues long. The CDR3 sequence: CASSSGTSYGYTF. In nucleotides, the CDR3 is TGTGCCAGCAGCTCTGGGACAAGCTATGGCTACACCTTC.

The chain employs TRBV28 and TRBJ2-2; 9 bases match TRBD1. CDR3 length: 15 residues. V was pared by 6 bases and J by 5 bases, with 7 bases of the junction left unmatched. CDR1 and CDR2 from the germline V gene are MDHEN and SYDVKM. The CDR3 region is CASSATGGGTGELFF. The DNA for the CDR3 is TGTGCCAGCAGCGCGACAGGGGGTGGGACCGGGGAGCTGTTTTTT.

The chain joins TRBV5-1 to TRBJ2-1; TRBD1 agrees at 7 bases. The trim removed 7 bases at V and 2 bases at J, leaving 6 bases unmatched. The CDR3 is 14 amino acids. Germline-derived CDR1 and CDR2 are SGHRS and YFSETQ. As DNA, the CDR3 is TGCGCCAGCCAAATACAGGGGCCCTACAATGAGCAGTTCTTC. Translation: CASQIQGPYNEQFF. The full variable domain, its missing parts supplied by reference TRBV5-1 and TRBJ2-1, is KAGVTQTPRYLIKTRGQQVTLSCSPISGHRSVSWYQQTPGQGLQFLFEYFSETQRNKGNFPGRFSGRQFSNSRSEMNVSTLELGDSALYLCASQIQGPYNEQFFGPGTRLTVL.

The V gene is TRBV9, the J gene TRBJ2-1; TRBD2 is a possible D gene (6 bases). V dropped 2 bases and J dropped 1 base, with 16 bases sitting between them. The CDR3 spans 17 residues. The germline V gene encodes CDR1 SGDLS and CDR2 YYNGEE. CDR3 in amino acids: CASSVRGYTSSYNEQFF. As DNA, the CDR3 is TGTGCCAGCAGCGTGCGGGGTTATACCTCTTCCTACAATGAGCAGTTCTTC. Using reference TRBV9 and TRBJ2-1 for the parts outside the CDR3, the full variable domain is DSGVTQTPKHLITATGQRVTLRCSPRSGDLSVYWYQQSLDQGLQFLIQYYNGEERAKGNILERFSAQQFPDLHSELNLSSLELGDSALYFCASSVRGYTSSYNEQFFGPGTRLTVL.

CDR3 sequence: CSASSGTGVSGNTIYF. The CDR3 DNA follows: TGCAGTGCTAGTTCCGGGACAGGGGTCTCTGGAAACACCATATATTTT. The J gene is TRBJ1-3, the V gene TRBV20-1; 10 nucleotides line up with TRBD1. V shed 3 bases and J 0 bases; nucleotides not matched to a gene: 5. Per the germline V gene, CDR1 is DFQATT and CDR2 is SNEGSKA (reference sequence). The CDR3 runs 16 residues.

With regard to this clone: One end of the junction does not line up with germline, which may come from a read error. This rearrangement joins TRBV7-3 to TRBJ2-5; 9 bases fit TRBD2. There are 14 residues in the CDR3. Germline loops: CDR1 SGHTA, CDR2 FQGTGA. CDR3 residues: CASSLDPSSGNFHF. CDR3 coding DNA: TGTGCCAGCAGCTTAGACCCATCTAGCGGGAATTTTCACTTC.

V usage is TRBV7-8 and J usage is TRBJ1-2; TRBD1 might be the D (6 bases). Trimming cost V 1 base and J 3 bases, with 15 bases left between them. CDR1 is SGHVS and CDR2 is FQNEAQ in the germline V gene. The CDR3 runs to 16 residues. The CDR3 loop reads CASSLVGQGNDYGYTF. The CDR3 region has the DNA TGTGCCAGCAGCTTAGTAGGGCAGGGGAATGACTATGGCTACACCTTC.

The genes are TRBV6-2 or TRBV6-3 and TRBJ1-1; no clear D gene. The CDR3 length is 13 residues. The germline V gene has CDR1 MNHEY and CDR2 SVGEGT. Trimming pared 2 bases from V and 1 base from J, leaving 5 bases between. CDR3 residues: CASSYARNTEAFF. CDR3 DNA sequence: TGTGCCAGCAGTTACGCCAGGAACACTGAAGCTTTCTTT.

This clone was found once. This chain connects TRBV5-1 to TRBJ2-7, with 8 bases lining up with TRBD2. After removal of 4 bases from V and 3 bases from J, the junction contained 9 bases not matched to a gene. The germline gives CDR1 SGHRS, CDR2 YFSETQ. The CDR3 length is 15 residues. CDR3 in amino acids: CASSEGLGALYEQYF. CDR3 nucleotide sequence: TGCGCCAGCAGCGAGGGACTAGGCGCCCTCTACGAGCAGTACTTC.

In DNA form, the CDR3 reads TGTGCCAGCAGCCAATCACTGGGACTAGGGAATGAGCAGTTCTTC. The encoded protein is CASSQSLGLGNEQFF. V gene TRBV4-2 combines with J gene TRBJ2-1, with 8 bases matching TRBD2. Per the germline V gene, CDR1 is LGHNA and CDR2 is YNFKEQ. The CDR3 has 15 residues. Trimming removed 2 bases from V and 7 bases from J; junction bases left unmatched: 7.

This chain links TRBV10-3 with TRBJ1-2, with 7 bases fitting TRBD1. With 5 bases clipped from V and 8 bases from J, the junction kept 8 bases outside the gene matches. Germline values: CDR1 ENHRY, CDR2 SYGVKD. CDR3 length equals 13 residues. CDR3 DNA: TGTGCCATCAGTTTACAGGGGTTGAAAGGCTACACCTTC. Protein product: CAISLQGLKGYTF.

The chain joins TRBV2 to TRBJ2-7, with TRBD1 as a possible D gene (6 bases). V was cut by 6 bases and J by 2 bases, with 14 bases left in between. The CDR3 is made up of 14 amino acids. CDR1 and CDR2 (germline): SNHLY, FYNNEI. The CDR3 protein is CASSLGTFTYEQYF. In DNA, the CDR3 is TGTGCCAGCAGCCTCGGGACATTTACCTACGAGCAGTACTTC.